The 5 T cell receptor beta chains given below trace back to one sample, sequenced in a study of T cell responses to AZD1222 COVID-19 vaccine. This table comes from immunoSEQ multiplex PCR, and its TCRdb copy is limited to in-frame clones, with some not included. Of 150,000 to 200,000 clones listed, 94% are singletons. The material sequenced was peripheral blood, taken 28 days after the second AZD1222 dose. Source of these receptors: an adult who received the AZD1222 COVID-19 vaccine.

This chain joins TRBV11-3 and TRBJ2-1, with D tentatively TRBD1 (5 bases). The CDR3 has 12 amino acids. Germline values: CDR1 SGHNT, CDR2 YENEEA. V was pared by 4 bases and J by 10 bases, with 11 bases between. CDR3 region: CASSSRVGEQFF. In DNA, the CDR3 is TGTGCCAGCAGCTCCAGGGTTGGGGAGCAGTTCTTC.

The rearrangement links TRBV28 to TRBJ2-3, with unresolved D. The CDR3 covers 12 residues. Germline CDR1 MDHEN, CDR2 SYDVKM. Trimming removed 1 base from V and 6 bases from J, with 5 bases in between. As DNA, the CDR3 is TGTGCCAGCAGTTTATTCGGGGATACGCAGTATTTT. It specifies CASSLFGDTQYF.

This chain connects TRBV5-1 to TRBJ1-1, with D tentatively TRBD1 (5 bases). Trimming left V 7 bases short and J 3 bases short, with 22 bases between. CDR1 is SGHRS, CDR2 YFSETQ, per germline. The CDR3 contains 16 residues. The CDR3 is CASGGRGDMGYTEAFF. CDR3 nucleotides: TGCGCCAGCGGCGGAAGGGGCGATATGGGGTACACTGAAGCTTTCTTT. Looking up the rest from reference TRBV5-1 and TRBJ1-1 gives the full variable domain: KAGVTQTPRYLIKTRGQQVTLSCSPISGHRSVSWYQQTPGQGLQFLFEYFSETQRNKGNFPGRFSGRQFSNSRSEMNVSTLELGDSALYLCASGGRGDMGYTEAFFGQGTRLTVV.

The chain links TRBV6-6 to TRBJ1-2; no definite D call. V was cut by 2 bases and J by 3 bases, with 7 bases left in between. The CDR3 runs to 13 residues. Germline loops: CDR1 MNHNY, CDR2 SVGAGI (reference sequence). CDR3 loop: CASSYHADYGYTF. As DNA, the CDR3 is TGTGCCAGCAGTTACCACGCAGACTATGGCTACACCTTC.

The V gene is TRBV7-9, the J gene TRBJ2-3; a weak D match, TRBD2 (5 bases). Deletions cut 5 bases from V and 5 bases from J, with 17 bases between. Germline CDR1 is SEHNR and CDR2 is FQNEAQ (reference sequence). The CDR3 has 15 residues. The DNA for the CDR3 is TGTGCCAGCAGCCCTCCCTTAGAGGGAGAAGATACGCAGTATTTT. Encoded protein: CASSPPLEGEDTQYF.